The rows below give T cell receptor beta chains drawn from one sample of a study of long-term antiretroviral therapy in people with HIV. Using immunoSEQ multiplex PCR, the repertoire was profiled, and TCRdb retains in-frame clones only, with some absent. The table includes 25,000 to 35,000 clones, 97% detected once. The specimen comprised unsorted PBMCs, sampled 6.9 years after starting antiretroviral therapy. All receptors come from a man aged 25-40 years with HIV. The CDR3 runs from the conserved cysteine through the conserved F or W. D genes are given only for firm matches. Only some rows state a clone size, as once, few, many or a class for expanded clones.

d_gene	v_gene	j_gene	abundance	CDR3nt	CDR3aa
.	TRBV4-3	TRBJ1-2	.	TGCGCCAGCAGCCAAGGGGCGAGCGGGGGGCGACATGGCTACACCTTC	CASSQGASGGRHGYTF
.	TRBV9	TRBJ2-3	.	TGTGCCAGCAGCGTAGCCGGGGCAGATACGCAGTATTTT	CASSVAGADTQYF
.	TRBV5-1	TRBJ1-2	.	TGCGCCAGCAGCTTCCGCCAGGGCAACTATGGCTACACCTTC	CASSFRQGNYGYTF
.	TRBV4-3	TRBJ1-1	.	TGCGCCAGCAGCCAAGAACTTTGGGGCAGGGCGAACACTGAAGCTTTCTTT	CASSQELWGRANTEAFF
TRBD1	TRBV4-1	TRBJ1-2	.	TGCGCCAGCAGCCAACCGCACAGGGGGCCCTATGGCTACACCTTC	CASSQPHRGPYGYTF
.	TRBV6-5	TRBJ1-1	few	TGTGCCAGCAGTTCTCGGCAGGGCTCCATGAACACTGAAGCTTTCTTT	CASSSRQGSMNTEAFF
.	TRBV9	TRBJ2-1	.	TGTGCCAGCAGCGTAGAAGGCCATGAGCAGTTCTTC	CASSVEGHEQFF
TRBD2	TRBV11-2	TRBJ2-3	.	TGTGCCAGCTCCAGACTAGCGGGAGGTTTTGATACGCAGTATTTT	CASSRLAGGFDTQYF
.	TRBV6-5	TRBJ1-6	.	TGTGCCAGCAGTACTCAGGGTACTTCACCCCTCCACTTT	CASSTQGTSPLHF
.	TRBV9	TRBJ2-2	.	TGTGCCAGCAGCCTAGAGCAACTGATCACCGGGGAGCTGTTTTTT	CASSLEQLITGELFF
TRBD2	TRBV7-9	TRBJ2-2	.	TGTGCCGGCAAGAAGACATCTAGCGGGTGGGAAAACACCGGGGAGCTGTTTTTT	CAGKKTSSGWENTGELFF
TRBD1	TRBV7-2	TRBJ2-1	.	TGTGCCAGCAGCTTGACAGGGGGTTCCTACAATGAGCAGTTCTTC	CASSLTGGSYNEQFF
.	TRBV6-5	TRBJ1-6	few	TGTGCCAGCGGGGACGTTTCACCCCTCCACTTT	CASGDVSPLHF
.	TRBV10-3	TRBJ1-1	.	TGTGCCATCAGTGGGAGTGAACCAGGGCTGGCTGAAGGTGAAGCTTTCTTT	CAISGSEPGLAEGEAFF
.	TRBV9	TRBJ2-7	.	TGTGCCAGCAGCGAGGGGGGACAGAACTACGAGCAGTACTTC	CASSEGGQNYEQYF